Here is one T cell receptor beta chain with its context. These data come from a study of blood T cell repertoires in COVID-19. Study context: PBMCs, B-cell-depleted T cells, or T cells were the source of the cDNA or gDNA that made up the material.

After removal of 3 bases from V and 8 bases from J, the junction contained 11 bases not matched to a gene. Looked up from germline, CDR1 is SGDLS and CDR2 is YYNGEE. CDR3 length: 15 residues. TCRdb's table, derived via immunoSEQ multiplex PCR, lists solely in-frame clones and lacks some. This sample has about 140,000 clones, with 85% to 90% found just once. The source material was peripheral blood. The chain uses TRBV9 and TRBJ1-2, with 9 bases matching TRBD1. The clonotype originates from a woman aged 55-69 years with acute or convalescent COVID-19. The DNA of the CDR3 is TGTGCCAGCAGCGGCGGGACAGGGACTCTTTACGGCTACACCTTC. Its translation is CASSGGTGTLYGYTF.